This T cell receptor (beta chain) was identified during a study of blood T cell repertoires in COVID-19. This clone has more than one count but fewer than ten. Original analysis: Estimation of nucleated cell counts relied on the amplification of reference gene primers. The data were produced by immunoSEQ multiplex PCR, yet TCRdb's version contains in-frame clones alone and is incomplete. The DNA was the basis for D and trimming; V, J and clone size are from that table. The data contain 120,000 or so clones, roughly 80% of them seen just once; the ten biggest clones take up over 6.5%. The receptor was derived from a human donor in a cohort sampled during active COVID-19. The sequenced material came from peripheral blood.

CDR3 region: CASSTGSLGEQYF. The CDR3 DNA sequence: TGTGCCAGCAGCACGGGTTCACTTGGGGAGCAGTACTTC. The genes are TRBV5-4 and TRBJ2-7; unclear D gene. Germline CDR1 SGHNT, CDR2 YYREEE (reference sequence). V was shortened by 4 bases and J by 7 bases, with 15 bases between the two germline ends. The CDR3 totals 13 residues.